This entry lists 18 T cell receptor beta chains sequenced from one sample in a study of T cell clonality in common variable immunodeficiency (dated by TCRdb to 2015 to 2017). The library was obtained by the immunoSEQ multiplex PCR assay. The immuneACCESS repertoire file appears here via TCRdb, limited to in-frame rearrangements. These files lack a portion of the clones; in checked studies, under half of the deficit traces to unresolved V genes, and the cause of the others is not known. With around 33,000 clones recorded, this sample contains no clone counted only once. The ten most abundant clones make up around 28% of the sample. Antigen specificity for these receptors is unknown. Summary of the overall study and its limitations: Reportedly, TCRbeta sequences from CVID had fewer deletions and N-nucleotide insertions, and highly modified clones with 13 or more V deletions were absent from CVID.

The sample comprised peripheral blood mononuclear cells. The receptors were sampled from a human donor with common variable immunodeficiency.

This clone was recorded many times. The read terminates 3 residues before the CDR3 end, so the remaining end is supplied by the germline J gene. This chain links TRBV7-8 with TRBJ1-1; D unclear. The V gene lost 2 bases and the J gene lost 3 bases, with 10 bases spanning the gap. The CDR3 spans 14 residues. Germline CDR1 and CDR2: SGHVS and FQNEAQ. The CDR3 DNA, read in part, is TGTGCCAGCAGCTTATTGTCTGGGCACACTGAA. It codes for CASSLLSGHTE. The full CDR3 is CASSLLSGHTEAFF.

This clone was counted at least ten times. The CDR3 is cut off 3 residues early in the read; its end comes from the germline J gene. J is TRBJ2-3 and V is TRBV29-1; 10 bases align to TRBD1. The length of the CDR3 is 15 residues. Unmatched junction bases numbered 4, after V lost 1 base and J lost 3 bases. Germline lookup yields CDR1 SQVTM and CDR2 ANQGSEA. CDR3 sequence reads: CSVEGDRGLTDTQYF. The covered CDR3 bases are TGCAGCGTTGAAGGGGACAGGGGACTGACAGATACG.

Turning to this clone: The CDR3 end lies 3 residues beyond the end of the read and is filled in from the germline J gene. The chain couples TRBV19 to TRBJ1-5; tentative D call: TRBD1 (6 bases). From germline, CDR1 is LNHDA and CDR2 SQIVND (reference sequence). With 6 bases removed from V and 4 bases from J, the gap between germline ends came to 16 bases. CDR3 length equals 15 residues. This CDR3 is CASRPGTLINQPQHF. The CDR3 bases that were read are TGTGCCAGTAGGCCCGGGACACTTATAAATCAGCCC.

This chain's CDR3 is CASSVQYEQYF. Partial CDR3 DNA: TGTGCCAGCAGTGTTCAATACGAG. The chain couples TRBV2 to TRBJ2-7; D remains unclear. The CDR3 end lies 3 residues beyond the end of the read and is filled in from the germline J gene. The CDR3 is 11 residues long. Trimming removed 4 bases at V and 4 bases at J, with 5 bases between. Germline CDR1 is SNHLY and CDR2 is FYNNEI.

The sample holds many counts of this clone. The observed sequence ends 3 residues before the CDR3 terminus, with the missing tail filled in from the germline J gene. The V and J genes are TRBV9 and TRBJ1-2; D is unclear. Trimming pared 5 bases from V and 7 bases from J, leaving 15 bases between. CDR1 SGDLS and CDR2 YYNGEE come from the germline V gene. The CDR3 consists of 13 residues. The CDR3 sequence is CASRLDGISGYTF. The sequenced part of the CDR3 DNA is TGTGCCAGCAGACTAGACGGTATAAGTGGC.

This clone was observed a few times. From the germline J gene comes the end of the CDR3, since the read stops 3 residues before it. This rearrangement joins TRBV6-1 to TRBJ2-3; 7 bases align to TRBD1. J lost 4 bases, V lost 4 bases, and 8 bases had no gene match. The CDR3 runs 15 residues. Germline CDR1 and CDR2: MNHNS and SASEGT. The part of the CDR3 DNA that was read is TGTGCCAGCAGTGTAAGCCGGCAGGGGGCAGATACG. Protein product: CASSVSRQGADT. In full, the CDR3 reads CASSVSRQGADTQYF.

This clone was observed a handful of times. The read gets to within 3 residues of the CDR3 end, and the germline J gene fills in the rest. The chain couples TRBV18 to TRBJ1-2; D is perhaps TRBD1 (6 bases). Trimming left V 4 bases short and J 0 bases short, with 12 bases between. The germline V gene has CDR1 KGHSH and CDR2 LQKENI. There are 15 residues in the CDR3. The covered CDR3 bases are TGTGCCAGCTCACAACAACAGGGAGCTAACTATGGC. Translation gives CASSQQQGANYG. The whole CDR3 protein is CASSQQQGANYGYTF. The full variable domain, rest sourced from reference TRBV18 and TRBJ1-2, is NAGVMQNPRHLVRRRGQEARLRCSPMKGHSHVYWYRQLPEEGLKFMVYLQKENIIDESGMPKERFSAEFPKEGPSILRIQQVVRGDSAAYFCASSQQQGANYGYTFGSGTRLTVV.

In its sample, this clone was seen many times. The read terminates 3 residues before the CDR3 end, so the remaining end is supplied by the germline J gene. The chain couples TRBV6-4 to TRBJ2-5, with D uncertain. Trimming took off 4 bases at V and 5 bases at J, with 5 bases between the two ends. The CDR3 covers 11 residues. Germline lookup yields CDR1 MRHNA and CDR2 SNTAGT. The CDR3 sequence: CASSVGETQYF. CDR3 bases read: TGTGCCAGCAGTGTTGGCGAGACC.

This clone was observed a few times. The CDR3 end lies 3 residues beyond the end of the read and is filled in from the germline J gene. This chain connects TRBV19 to TRBJ2-4; the D gene is possibly TRBD2 (5 bases). CDR3 length: 14 residues. Germline V gene sequence: CDR1 LNHDA, CDR2 SQIVND (reference sequence). The CDR3 DNA, read in part, is TGTGCCAGTAGTATTTCTAAGGTAGCGATCGGT. This codes for CASSISKVAIG. The whole CDR3 sequence is CASSISKVAIGQYF. Drawing the rest from reference TRBV19 and TRBJ2-4, the complete variable domain is DGGITQSPKYLFRKEGQNVTLSCEQNLNHDAMYWYRQDPGQGLRLIYYSQIVNDFQKGDIAEGYSVSREKKESFPLTVTSAQKNPTAFYLCASSISKVAIGQYFGAGTRLSVL.

This clone was observed a handful of times. The read stops 3 residues short of the end of the CDR3; the missing end is completed from the germline J gene. This chain connects TRBV19 to TRBJ1-1; 8 bases are shared with TRBD1. The germline gives CDR1 LNHDA, CDR2 SQIVND (reference sequence). V lost 6 bases, J lost 4 bases, and 4 bases stayed unmatched. The CDR3 has 13 residues. The CDR3 loop is CASSVTGATEAFF. Partial CDR3 DNA: TGTGCCAGTAGCGTGACAGGGGCCACTGAA.

In regard to this clone: The sequenced fragment ends 3 residues before the CDR3 boundary, so the rest is inferred from the germline J gene. This chain links TRBV19 with TRBJ2-1, with D possibly TRBD1 on 6 matching bases. Germline V gene data show CDR1 as LNHDA and CDR2 as SQIVND (reference sequence). The CDR3 is made up of 14 amino acids. Trimming pared 10 bases from V and 7 bases from J, leaving 20 bases between. The covered CDR3 bases are TGTGCCACCTCTCTAGGGGGATCGGGAAATGAG. This gives the protein CATSLGGSGNE. The CDR3 in its entirety is CATSLGGSGNEQFF. Together with reference TRBV19 and TRBJ2-1, the CDR3 gives the full variable domain: DGGITQSPKYLFRKEGQNVTLSCEQNLNHDAMYWYRQDPGQGLRLIYYSQIVNDFQKGDIAEGYSVSREKKESFPLTVTSAQKNPTAFYLCATSLGGSGNEQFFGPGTRLTVL.

This clone was seen a few times. The missing CDR3 end, 3 residues past where the read stops, is filled in from the germline J gene. V gene TRBV7-2 combines with J gene TRBJ2-5; 8 bases are shared with TRBD1. This CDR3 has 14 amino acids. Trimming cost V 0 bases and J 4 bases; bases outside gene matches: 1. Germline-derived CDR1 and CDR2 are SGHTA and FQGNSA. The CDR3: CASSLARGLETQYF. The sequenced part of the CDR3 DNA is TGTGCCAGCAGCTTAGCCAGGGGGCTAGAGACC.

This clone turned up a few times. A read error may account for a junction end that differs from germline. The CDR3 is cut off 3 residues early in the read; its end comes from the germline J gene. J is TRBJ2-1 and V is TRBV20-1; 9 nucleotides line up with TRBD2. CDR3 length: 15 amino acids. From germline, CDR1 is DFQATT and CDR2 SNEGSKA (reference sequence). The covered CDR3 bases are TGCAGTGCCAGAGACGCTAGCGGGATGGGCAATGAG. It encodes CSARDASGMGNE. The entire CDR3 is CSARDASGMGNEQFF.

This clone was counted between two and nine times. The read ends 3 residues early relative to the CDR3; the germline J gene fills the gap. The chain has TRBV2 and TRBJ1-2, with D perhaps matching TRBD1 (5 bases). This CDR3 has 12 amino acids. Germline CDR1 SNHLY, CDR2 FYNNEI. V was pared by 8 bases and J by 0 bases, with 7 bases between. The CDR3 protein is CASGAANYGYTF. CDR3 DNA (partial): TGTGCCAGCGGGGCGGCTAACTATGGC.

About this clone: The read ends 3 residues early relative to the CDR3; the germline J gene fills the gap. The chain uses TRBV19 and TRBJ2-7, with D possibly TRBD1 on 5 matching bases. Trimming shortened V by 3 bases and J by 5 bases, and 17 bases separated the two germline ends. The CDR3 length is 15 residues. In germline, CDR1 is LNHDA, CDR2 SQIVND (reference sequence). The CDR3 is CASSIGASEIDEQYF. The sequenced part of the CDR3 DNA is TGTGCCAGTAGTATTGGGGCTTCCGAAATTGACGAG.

This clone was counted between two and nine times. The CDR3 is cut off 3 residues early in the read; its end comes from the germline J gene. This chain connects TRBV19 to TRBJ1-5; TRBD1 aligns across 8 bases. Germline-derived CDR1 and CDR2 are LNHDA and SQIVND (reference sequence). J gave up 9 bases and V 3 bases, and 7 bases lay outside the gene matches. The CDR3 loop spans 14 amino acids. Incomplete CDR3 DNA: TGTGCCAGTAGTATCGGACAGGGAAGAGGGCCC. Protein product: CASSIGQGRGP. The entire CDR3 is CASSIGQGRGPQHF.

CDR3 loop: CASSLRTGGHEQYF. CDR3 bases read: TGCGCCAGCAGCTTACGGACAGGGGGCCACGAG. The chain combines TRBV5-1 with TRBJ2-7; 11 positions agree with TRBD1. The read finishes 3 residues shy of the CDR3 end, and the germline J gene is used to complete it. The V gene end was trimmed by 2 bases and the J gene end by 5 bases; junction bases not matched to a gene: 3. Germline values: CDR1 SGHRS, CDR2 YFSETQ. The CDR3 has 14 residues.

This clone was observed at least ten times. Read coverage stops 3 residues before the CDR3 terminus; the germline J gene supplies the remainder. The chain employs TRBV30 and TRBJ1-1, with D perhaps matching TRBD1 (5 bases). The germline gives CDR1 GTSNPN, CDR2 SVGIG (reference sequence). The CDR3 length is 12 residues. Trimming cost V 7 bases and J 0 bases, with 9 bases left between them. CDR3 residues: CASGRVNTEAFF. CDR3 DNA, as far as it was read: TGTGCCTCAGGCAGGGTGAACACTGAA.